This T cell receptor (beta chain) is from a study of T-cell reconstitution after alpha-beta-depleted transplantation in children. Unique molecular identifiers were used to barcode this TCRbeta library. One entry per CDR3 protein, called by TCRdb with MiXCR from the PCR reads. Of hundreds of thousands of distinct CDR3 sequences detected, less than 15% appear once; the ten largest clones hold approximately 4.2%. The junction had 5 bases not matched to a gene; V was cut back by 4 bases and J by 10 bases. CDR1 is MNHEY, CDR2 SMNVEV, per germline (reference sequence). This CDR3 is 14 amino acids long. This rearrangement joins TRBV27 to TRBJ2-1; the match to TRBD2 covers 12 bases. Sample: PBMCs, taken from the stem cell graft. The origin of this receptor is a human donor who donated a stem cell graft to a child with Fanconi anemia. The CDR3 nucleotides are TGTGCCAGCAGTTCGACTAGCGGGGGAACCGAGCAGTTCTTC. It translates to CASSSTSGGTEQFF.